This entry concerns a single T cell receptor (beta chain). Measured with immunoSEQ multiplex PCR; TCRdb has only the in-frame clones, and not every one. The sample includes approximately 490,000 clones, approximately 90% seen only once; the top ten take just over 8%. The data originate from a study of blood T cell repertoires in COVID-19. The wider study: Material from acute and convalescent COVID-19 was sourced from the United States, Italy and Spain. In each case, the material was cDNA or gDNA derived from T cells, B-cell-depleted T cells, or PBMCs.

With 1 base removed from V and 1 base from J, the gap between germline ends came to 8 bases. The CDR3 is 15 residues long. The germline V gene encodes CDR1 SGHTA and CDR2 FQGNSA. Clinical history as reported by participants underpinned cohort assignment. Donors in Cohort 3 who had recovered were those with two negative PCRs, healthcare professional clearance, or resolution of their symptoms. The chain recombines TRBV7-2 with TRBJ1-5; tentative D call: TRBD1 (5 bases). This sequence originates from a woman aged 55-70 years who had recovered from COVID-19. The specimen was PBMCs or T cells enriched from blood (not recorded which). CDR3 DNA sequence: TGTGCCAGCAGCTTAGGACAGACAAGCAATCAGCCCCAGCATTTT. The encoded protein is CASSLGQTSNQPQHF.